The 18 T cell receptor beta chains presented below share a single source sample, sequenced in a study of a mutant IDH1 vaccine in newly diagnosed glioma. Time point in this sample: baseline, week 1 (first vaccination visit). Stated treatment: pre-vaccination baseline after standard-of-care therapy. Data came from immunoSEQ multiplex PCR; TCRdb stores just in-frame clones and leaves some out. The table lists over 55,000 clones, around 83% of them singletons. The sample was peripheral blood mononuclear cells (PBMCs), taken from a glioma patient treated with radiotherapy, temozolomide or both. These receptors all come from a woman aged 18 to 35 with glioma. Some clones in this sample may be carry-over from other donors' samples.

The CDR3 DNA reads as TGTGCCAGCACCGCGGGGGCCTCCTACGAGCAGTACTTC. Its translation: CASTAGASYEQYF. This chain joins TRBV7-9 and TRBJ2-7; possibly TRBD2 for D (7 bases). The CDR3 runs 13 residues. The germline gives CDR1 SEHNR, CDR2 FQNEAQ (reference sequence). V gave up 7 bases and J gave up 0 bases, with 10 bases separating them.

The chain employs TRBV25-1 and TRBJ2-1, with D unclear. The CDR3 length is 12 residues. The V end lost 4 bases, the J end lost 5 bases, and 6 bases lay between the germline ends. Germline V gene lookup returns CDR1 MGHDK and CDR2 SYGVNS. The CDR3 spells CASSVMHNEQFF. CDR3 DNA: TGTGCCAGCAGTGTAATGCACAATGAGCAGTTCTTC. Together with reference TRBV25-1 and TRBJ2-1, the CDR3 gives the full variable domain: EADIYQTPRYLVIGTGKKITLECSQTMGHDKMYWYQQDPGMELHLIHYSYGVNSTEKGDLSSESTVSRIRTEHFPLTLESARPSHTSQYLCASSVMHNEQFFGPGTRLTVL.

The chain uses TRBV4-1 and TRBJ2-2; 11 nucleotides match TRBD2. The CDR3 is 19 residues long. Germline values: CDR1 MGHRA, CDR2 YSYEKL. Losses at the gene ends were 0 bases for V and 3 bases for J; bases not matched to a gene: 9. As DNA, the CDR3 is TGCGCCAGCAGCCAAGAGGCCTCAACTAGCGGGAGTGACACCGGGGAGCTGTTTTTT. This sequence encodes CASSQEASTSGSDTGELFF.

The chain combines TRBV30 with TRBJ1-5; D unclear. V lost 2 bases to trimming and J lost 2 bases, with 7 bases between them. CDR1 is GTSNPN and CDR2 is SVGIG in the germline V gene (reference sequence). CDR3 length: 13 amino acids. CDR3 coding DNA: TGTGCCTGGAGTCCTGGGGGCAATCAGCCCCAGCATTTT. Amino acids: CAWSPGGNQPQHF.

The V call is TRBV6-6, the J call TRBJ2-3; possibly TRBD2 for D (6 bases). Germline-derived CDR1 and CDR2 are MNHNY and SVGAGI (reference sequence). V shed 4 bases and J shed 4 bases, with 9 bases lying between them. This CDR3 contains 13 residues. CDR3: CASSFRDSDTQYF. In DNA, the CDR3 is TGTGCCAGCAGTTTCAGGGACTCAGATACGCAGTATTTT.

This chain joins TRBV10-3 and TRBJ2-2, with D perhaps matching TRBD1 or TRBD2 (6 bases each). Trimming took off 8 bases at V and 5 bases at J, with 15 bases between the two ends. The CDR3 runs to 14 residues. The germline V gene has CDR1 ENHRY and CDR2 SYGVKD. CDR3 residues: CAIARRDTTGELFF. The CDR3 nucleotides are TGTGCCATCGCCCGGCGGGACACGACCGGGGAGCTGTTTTTT.

V is TRBV6-1 and J is TRBJ2-1; D is unresolved. The CDR3 contains 11 residues. Deletions cut 2 bases from V and 9 bases from J, with 5 bases between. Germline CDR1 MNHNS, CDR2 SASEGT. In DNA form, the CDR3 reads TGTGCCAGCAGTGAACGGCTTGAGCAGTTCTTC. The encoded protein is CASSERLEQFF.

The V call is TRBV25-1, the J call TRBJ1-1; a weak D match, TRBD1 (5 bases). Germline assignment: CDR1 MGHDK and CDR2 SYGVNS. The germline V and J ends were trimmed by 6 bases and 3 bases, with 11 bases remaining between them. This CDR3 is 13 amino acids long. The chain's CDR3 is CASRDNGYTEAFF. CDR3 coding DNA: TGTGCCAGCAGGGACAATGGGTACACTGAAGCTTTCTTT.

This clone was picked up a small number of times. The CDR3 nucleotides read TGCGCCAGCAGCTTGGACGGGGCCACTGAAGCTTTCTTT. Translated: CASSLDGATEAFF. The chain carries TRBV5-1 and TRBJ1-1, with D tentatively TRBD1 (5 bases). The CDR3 runs 13 residues. The ends were cut back, 0 bases at V and 4 bases at J, with 7 bases in the middle. CDR1 is SGHRS, CDR2 YFSETQ, per germline. The variable domain in full, with the rest retrieved from reference TRBV5-1 and TRBJ1-1, is KAGVTQTPRYLIKTRGQQVTLSCSPISGHRSVSWYQQTPGQGLQFLFEYFSETQRNKGNFPGRFSGRQFSNSRSEMNVSTLELGDSALYLCASSLDGATEAFFGQGTRLTVV.

The genes are TRBV5-6 and TRBJ1-4, with D possibly TRBD1 on 6 matching bases. CDR1 and CDR2 (germline): SGHDT, YYEEEE. Trimming removed 1 base from V and 16 bases from J, with 26 bases in between. The CDR3 covers 16 residues. The CDR3 sequence: CASSLNSGTGIRYPFF. CDR3 in DNA: TGTGCCAGCAGCTTGAACAGTGGAACAGGGATTAGATATCCGTTTTTT.

The chain uses TRBV6-1 and TRBJ1-1; 8 bases agree with TRBD1. The V and J ends lost 3 bases and 5 bases, in that order; junction bases with no gene match: 8. The CDR3 totals 15 residues. CDR1 MNHNS and CDR2 SASEGT come from the germline V gene. The CDR3 DNA sequence: TGTGCCAGCAGTGATAGACAGGGGCGGGGGACTGAAGCTTTCTTT. Translated, it gives CASSDRQGRGTEAFF.

This clone was observed a handful of times. The rearrangement uses TRBV18 and TRBJ1-2; 9 bases align to TRBD1. J was trimmed by 3 bases and V by 4 bases; bases with no gene match: 0. This CDR3 region has 13 residues. Germline CDR1 reads KGHSH; CDR2 reads LQKENI. The CDR3 DNA reads as TGTGCCAGCTCACGACAGGGGGACTATGGCTACACCTTC. Protein product: CASSRQGDYGYTF.

The gene calls are TRBV6-5 and TRBJ2-7, with 11 bases matching TRBD1. Germline V gene sequence: CDR1 MNHEY, CDR2 SVGAGI. With V trimmed by 3 bases and J by 2 bases, 6 bases remained unmatched. CDR3 length: 16 residues. The CDR3 nucleotides are TGTGCCAGCAGTTATGCAACGGGACAGGGGGCCTACGAGCAGTACTTC. Protein product: CASSYATGQGAYEQYF.

This chain links TRBV30 with TRBJ2-7, with unresolved D. V lost 0 bases and J lost 9, with 18 bases in between. This CDR3 is 14 amino acids long. Germline V CDR1 and CDR2: GTSNPN, SVGIG (reference sequence). CDR3 sequence (DNA): TGTGCCTGGAGTGTAGAGAGTATTCTGGTCGGGCAGTACTTC. Its translation is CAWSVESILVGQYF.

A single count supports this clone. The chain is built from TRBV6-1 and TRBJ1-2, with D possibly TRBD1 on 5 matching bases. The germline V gene has CDR1 MNHNS and CDR2 SASEGT. V shed 11 bases and J shed 8 bases, with 24 bases lying between them. This CDR3 is built from 14 residues. The CDR3 bases are TGTGCCGGCGATAGACAGCCAGGCGGCGTGGGCTACACCTTC. Protein: CAGDRQPGGVGYTF.

This sequence joins TRBV13 and TRBJ2-7, with D possibly being TRBD1 (5 bases). Trimming removed 5 bases at V and 7 bases at J, with 12 bases between. Germline CDR1 PRHDT, CDR2 FYEKMQ (reference sequence). The CDR3 contains 12 residues. The CDR3 reads CASSDSSGEQYF. As DNA, the CDR3 is TGTGCCAGCAGCGACAGCTCTGGGGAGCAGTACTTC. The full variable domain, in which reference TRBV13 and TRBJ2-7 provide the parts outside the CDR3, is AAGVIQSPRHLIKEKRETATLKCYPIPRHDTVYWYQQGPGQDPQFLISFYEKMQSDKGSIPDRFSAQQFSDYHSELNMSSLELGDSALYFCASSDSSGEQYFGPGTRLTVT.

The V and J genes are TRBV6-1 and TRBJ2-6; D is possibly TRBD1 (5 bases). Germline loops: CDR1 MNHNS, CDR2 SASEGT. V dropped 6 bases and J dropped 0 bases, with 6 bases sitting between them. The length of the CDR3 is 14 residues. CDR3: CASRDISGANVLTF. The CDR3 region has the DNA TGTGCCAGCAGGGACATCTCTGGGGCCAACGTCCTGACTTTC.

This clone occurred once. This chain uses TRBV10-3 with TRBJ1-3, with TRBD1 as a possible D gene (6 bases). Per germline, CDR1 ENHRY and CDR2 SYGVKD. The CDR3 totals 14 residues. V was trimmed by 6 bases and J by 4 bases, leaving 13 bases between them. CDR3 in DNA: TGTGCCATCAGGAGCGCAGGGGACGGAAACACCATATATTTT. Residues: CAIRSAGDGNTIYF.